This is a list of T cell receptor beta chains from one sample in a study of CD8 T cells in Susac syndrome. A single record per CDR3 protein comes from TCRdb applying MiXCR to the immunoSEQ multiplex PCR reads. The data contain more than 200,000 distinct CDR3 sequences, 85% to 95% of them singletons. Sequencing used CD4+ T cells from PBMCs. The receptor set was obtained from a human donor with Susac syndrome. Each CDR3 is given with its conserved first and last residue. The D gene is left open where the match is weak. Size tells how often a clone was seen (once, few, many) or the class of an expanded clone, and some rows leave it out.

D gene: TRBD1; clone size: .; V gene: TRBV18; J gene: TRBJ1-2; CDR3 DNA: TGTGCCAGCTCGCGCAGAGCCCCCGTCCGACAGGGCCACCATGGCTACACCTTC; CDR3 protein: CASSRRAPVRQGHHGYTF
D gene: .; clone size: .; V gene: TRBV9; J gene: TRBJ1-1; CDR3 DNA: TGTGCCAGCAGCCCGTCCCTTGGCTTGAACACTGAAGCTTTCTTT; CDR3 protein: CASSPSLGLNTEAFF
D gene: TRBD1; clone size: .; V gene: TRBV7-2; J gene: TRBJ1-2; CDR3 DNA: TGTGCCAGTGGGACAGGGGAAAAATATGGCTACACCTTC; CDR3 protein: CASGTGEKYGYTF
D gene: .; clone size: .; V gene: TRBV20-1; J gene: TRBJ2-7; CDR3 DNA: TGCAGTCCTTTTGCCTACGAGCAGTACTTC; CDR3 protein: CSPFAYEQYF
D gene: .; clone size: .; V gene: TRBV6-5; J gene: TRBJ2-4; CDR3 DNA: TGTGCCAGCAGTTACTCTGTCGGGACGCAAAACATTCAGTACTTC; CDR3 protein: CASSYSVGTQNIQYF
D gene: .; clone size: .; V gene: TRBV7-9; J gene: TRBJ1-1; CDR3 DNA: TGTGCCAGCAGCGTGGAGGAGGTTACTGAAGCTTTCTTT; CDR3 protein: CASSVEEVTEAFF
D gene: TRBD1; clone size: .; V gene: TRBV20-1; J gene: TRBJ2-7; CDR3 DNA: TGCAGTGCTAGTCGGGAAGACAGGGGAACCTACGAGCAGTACTTC; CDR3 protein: CSASREDRGTYEQYF
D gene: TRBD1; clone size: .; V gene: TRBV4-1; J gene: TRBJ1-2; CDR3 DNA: TGCGCCAGCAGCCTCTCAGGGGGACCTGGCTACACCTTC; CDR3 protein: CASSLSGGPGYTF
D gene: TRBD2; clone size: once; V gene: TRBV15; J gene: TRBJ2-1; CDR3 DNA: TGTGCCACCAGCAGAGATCGGGGACTAGCGGGGGGGCGGAATGAGCAGTTCTTC; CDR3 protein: CATSRDRGLAGGRNEQFF
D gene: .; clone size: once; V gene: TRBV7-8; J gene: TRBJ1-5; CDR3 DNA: TGTGCCAGCAGCTCCTCGGGACAATCAAGATATGGTCAGCCCCAGCATTTT; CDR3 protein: CASSSSGQSRYGQPQHF
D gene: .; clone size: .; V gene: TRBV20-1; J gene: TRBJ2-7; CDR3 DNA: TGCAGTGCTAGGACCCCGCAGGGCGCGTCGGTCGAGCAGTACTTC; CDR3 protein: CSARTPQGASVEQYF
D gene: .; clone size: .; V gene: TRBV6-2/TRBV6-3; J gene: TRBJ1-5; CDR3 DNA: TGTGCCAGCCGGCCCGGACCACTACGAGGGGATCAGCCCCAGCATTTT; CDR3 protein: CASRPGPLRGDQPQHF
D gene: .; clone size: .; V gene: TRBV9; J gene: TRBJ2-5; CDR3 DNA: TGTGCCAGCAGCGAGGGGGGCAGCCGCCTCCAAGAGACCCAGTACTTC; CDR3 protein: CASSEGGSRLQETQYF
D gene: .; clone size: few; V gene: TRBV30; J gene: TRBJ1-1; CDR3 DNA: TGTGCCTGGAGTTCCGGGCCCCTAATGGGGACTGAAGCTTTCTTT; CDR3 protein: CAWSSGPLMGTEAFF
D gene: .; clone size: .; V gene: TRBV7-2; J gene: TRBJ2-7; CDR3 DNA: TGTGCCAGCAGCTTAGAGTTGGGGGCAGGAACCTACGAGCAGTACTTC; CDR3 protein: CASSLELGAGTYEQYF
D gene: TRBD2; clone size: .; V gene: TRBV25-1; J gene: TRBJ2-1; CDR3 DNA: TGTGCCAGCAGTGAAGCGGGGGGGAGGGATGAGCAGTTCTTC; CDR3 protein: CASSEAGGRDEQFF
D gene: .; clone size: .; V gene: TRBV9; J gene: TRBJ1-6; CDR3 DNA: TGTGCCAGCAGCGCTAGACAGGATAATTCACCCCTCCACTTT; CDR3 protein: CASSARQDNSPLHF
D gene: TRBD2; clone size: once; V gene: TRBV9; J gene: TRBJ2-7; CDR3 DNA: TGTGCCAGCAGCGTAGACCCGGGGGGGGAGCAGTACTTC; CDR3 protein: CASSVDPGGEQYF
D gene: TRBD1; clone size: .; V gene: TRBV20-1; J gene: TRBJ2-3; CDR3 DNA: TGCAGTGCTGGACGGACAGGGAGCACAGATACGCAGTATTTT; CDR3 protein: CSAGRTGSTDTQYF
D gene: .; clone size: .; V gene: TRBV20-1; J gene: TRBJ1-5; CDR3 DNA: TGCAGTGCGCAGCAGGGTAGGAATCAGCCCCAGCATTTT; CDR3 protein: CSAQQGRNQPQHF
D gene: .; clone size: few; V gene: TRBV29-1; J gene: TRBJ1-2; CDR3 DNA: TGCAGCGCCCTTCACTCGCTCTATGGCTACACCTTC; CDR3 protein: CSALHSLYGYTF
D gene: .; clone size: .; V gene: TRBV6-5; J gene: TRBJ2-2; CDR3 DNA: TGTGCCAGCAGTTACTCTCAGATCACCGGGGAGCTGTTTTTT; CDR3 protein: CASSYSQITGELFF
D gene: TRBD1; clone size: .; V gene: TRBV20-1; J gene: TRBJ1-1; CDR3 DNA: TGCAGTGCTGGGGGGACAGGGGGCACTGATGAAGCTTTCTTT; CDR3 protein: CSAGGTGGTDEAFF
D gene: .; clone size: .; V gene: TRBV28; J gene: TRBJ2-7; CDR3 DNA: TGTGCCAGCAGTCCTTTTCCAGGGTTCCACGAGCAGTACTTC; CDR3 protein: CASSPFPGFHEQYF
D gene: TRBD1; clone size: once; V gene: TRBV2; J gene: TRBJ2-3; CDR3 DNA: TGTGCCAGCACTCCTTGGGACAGGGGCACAGATACGCAGTATTTT; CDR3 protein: CASTPWDRGTDTQYF
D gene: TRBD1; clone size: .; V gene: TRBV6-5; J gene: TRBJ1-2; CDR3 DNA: TGTGCCAGCAAGGACAGGGAGTTTCAGGGCTACACCTTC; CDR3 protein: CASKDREFQGYTF
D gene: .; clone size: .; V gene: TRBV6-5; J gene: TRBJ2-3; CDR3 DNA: TGTGCCAGCAGTTACTCGACGGTAGCCGGGACAGATACGCAGTATTTT; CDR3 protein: CASSYSTVAGTDTQYF
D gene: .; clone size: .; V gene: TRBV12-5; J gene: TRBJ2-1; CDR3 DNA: TGTGCTAGTGGCTCACAGGGTCATGAGCAGTTCTTC; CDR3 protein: CASGSQGHEQFF
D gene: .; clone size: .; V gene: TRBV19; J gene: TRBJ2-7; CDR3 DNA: TGTGCCAGTAGTGGGGGGAGCTTGGCGAGGGAGCAGTACTTC; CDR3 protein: CASSGGSLAREQYF
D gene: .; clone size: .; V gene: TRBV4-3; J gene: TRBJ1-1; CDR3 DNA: TGCGCCAGCAGCCAAGTATTGGGGGGCCGAAACACTGAAGCTTTCTTT; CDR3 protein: CASSQVLGGRNTEAFF
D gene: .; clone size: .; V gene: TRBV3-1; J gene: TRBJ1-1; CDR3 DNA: TGTGCCAGCAGCCAAGCGTCGGGTGGGGAGTCATTCTTT; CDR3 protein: CASSQASGGESFF
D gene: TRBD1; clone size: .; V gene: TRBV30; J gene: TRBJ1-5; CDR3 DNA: TGTGCCTGGAAGGGACAGGGAAATCAGCCCCAGCATTTT; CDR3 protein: CAWKGQGNQPQHF
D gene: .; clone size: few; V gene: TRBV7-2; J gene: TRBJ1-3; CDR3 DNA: TGTGCCAGCAGCCGGACAGCCTCTGGAAACACCATATATTTT; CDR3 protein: CASSRTASGNTIYF
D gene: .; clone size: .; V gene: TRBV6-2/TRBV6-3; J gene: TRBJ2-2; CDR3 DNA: TGTGCCAGCAGTTACTGGGGATTTCACACCGGGGAGCTGTTTTTT; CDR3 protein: CASSYWGFHTGELFF
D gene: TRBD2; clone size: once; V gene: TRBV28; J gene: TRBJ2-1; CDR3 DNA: TGTGCCAGCAGAACCGTAGCGGGGGGGCCCGGTGAGCAGTTCTTC; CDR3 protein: CASRTVAGGPGEQFF
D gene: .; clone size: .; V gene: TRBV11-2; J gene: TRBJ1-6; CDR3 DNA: TGTGCCAGCACCTCGTGGGGTTCACCCCTCCACTTT; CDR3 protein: CASTSWGSPLHF
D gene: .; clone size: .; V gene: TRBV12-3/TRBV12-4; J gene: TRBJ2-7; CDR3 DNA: TGTGCCAGCAGTTTAACGTCAGGGACAAACTACGAGCAGTACTTC; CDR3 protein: CASSLTSGTNYEQYF
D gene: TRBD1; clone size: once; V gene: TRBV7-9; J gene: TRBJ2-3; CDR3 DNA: TGTGCCAGCAGTATGGACAGGGTAGATACGCAGTATTTT; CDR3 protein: CASSMDRVDTQYF
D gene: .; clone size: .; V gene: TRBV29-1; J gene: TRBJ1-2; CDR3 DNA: TGCAGCGTGTCTACAGGGACGGACTATGGCTACACCTTC; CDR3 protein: CSVSTGTDYGYTF
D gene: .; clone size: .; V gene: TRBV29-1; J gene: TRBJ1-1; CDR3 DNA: TGCAGCGTCGCCGGCGGACAAGGCTTCGCTGAAGCTTTCTTT; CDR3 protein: CSVAGGQGFAEAFF
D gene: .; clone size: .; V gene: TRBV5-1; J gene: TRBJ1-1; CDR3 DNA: TGCGCCAGCAGCTTGATCGGGGGCGCGCACACTGAAGCTTTCTTT; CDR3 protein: CASSLIGGAHTEAFF
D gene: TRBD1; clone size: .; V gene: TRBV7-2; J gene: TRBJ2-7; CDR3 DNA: TGTGCCAGCAGCCGCGAAGACAGGGCGGAGCAGTACTTC; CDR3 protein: CASSREDRAEQYF
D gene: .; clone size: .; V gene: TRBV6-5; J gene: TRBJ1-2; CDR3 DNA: TGTGCCAGCAGTGCTGACCCTGGGTATGGCTACACCTTC; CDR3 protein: CASSADPGYGYTF
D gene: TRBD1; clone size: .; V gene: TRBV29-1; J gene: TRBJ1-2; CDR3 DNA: TGCAGCGTACGCCGGGACAGGGCCTATGGCTACACCTTC; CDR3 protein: CSVRRDRAYGYTF